The 5 T cell receptor beta chains given below trace back to one sample, sequenced in a study of read filtering for tumor transcriptome and immune sequencing. From 350 to 500 ng of RNA, a library with molecular barcoded alpha/delta and beta/gamma adaptors was made. MiXCR, applied by TCRdb to the reads, yields one record per CDR3 protein. Here the sample spans fewer than 75,000 distinct CDR3 sequences, 20% to 25% being singletons. Material: a population of CD138-negative cells sorted from bone marrow. The receptors here all came from a donor at least 40 years old with multiple myeloma.

This clonotype was seen only a few times. The CDR3 DNA follows: TGTGCCAGCAGTTTAGCTGGGGAAACTGAAGCTTTCTTT. It is translated as CASSLAGETEAFF. V gene TRBV28 combines with J gene TRBJ1-1; D not certain. Per germline, CDR1 MDHEN and CDR2 SYDVKM. Trimming took 2 bases from V and 5 from J, leaving 9 bases between them. The CDR3 extends over 13 amino acids. Supplemented by reference TRBV28 and TRBJ1-1, the full variable domain reads DVKVTQSSRYLVKRTGEKVFLECVQDMDHENMFWYRQDPGLGLRLIYFSYDVKMKEKGDIPEGYSVSREKKERFSLILESASTNQTSMYLCASSLAGETEAFFGQGTRLTVV.

This clonotype was picked up many times. The gene calls are TRBV5-1 and TRBJ1-1; D uncertain. The germline gives CDR1 SGHRS, CDR2 YFSETQ. V was trimmed by 4 bases and J by 1 base, leaving 8 bases between them. This CDR3 contains 13 residues. This CDR3 is CASSPEWNTEAFF. Written as DNA, the CDR3 is TGCGCCAGCAGCCCGGAATGGAACACTGAAGCTTTCTTT.

Concerning this clonotype itself: The junction does not match germline at one end; this may be a read error. J is TRBJ1-3 and V is TRBV7-3; no clear D gene. In germline, CDR1 is SGHTA, CDR2 FQGTGA. This CDR3 has 13 residues. The CDR3: CASSSNPGDTIYF. The DNA of the CDR3 is TGTGCCAGCAGCTCCAACCCTGGAGACACCATATATTTT.

The sample holds a few counts of this clonotype. The rearrangement uses TRBV28 and TRBJ2-7, with a weak D call TRBD1 (6 bases). Germline-derived CDR1 and CDR2 are MDHEN and SYDVKM. V was pared by 9 bases and J by 4 bases, with 16 bases between. The CDR3 is made up of 13 amino acids. The CDR3 DNA follows: TGTGCCAGTCGCCGGGACACCCAATACGAGCAGTACTTC. The encoded protein is CASRRDTQYEQYF. The variable domain in full, with the rest retrieved from reference TRBV28 and TRBJ2-7, is DVKVTQSSRYLVKRTGEKVFLECVQDMDHENMFWYRQDPGLGLRLIYFSYDVKMKEKGDIPEGYSVSREKKERFSLILESASTNQTSMYLCASRRDTQYEQYFGPGTRLTVT.

The chain links TRBV28 to TRBJ1-4; D remains unclear. Germline assignment: CDR1 MDHEN and CDR2 SYDVKM. This CDR3 region has 15 residues. Trimming removed 6 bases from V and 5 bases from J, with 16 bases in between. CDR3 in DNA: TGTGCCAGCAGCCCCGAGCCAGGTCCGAATGAAAAACTGTTTTTT. This encodes CASSPEPGPNEKLFF.